This T cell receptor beta chain was obtained from a study of T-cell reconstitution after alpha-beta-depleted transplantation in children. Germline V lookup: CDR1 SGDLS, CDR2 YYNGEE. The CDR3 has 15 amino acids. V was trimmed by 0 bases and J by 4 bases, leaving 8 bases between them. In regard to this clonotype: Its antigen is not known.

Study outcomes and limitations: Several hundred expanded graft clones reportedly were the source of alpha-beta T cells about two months after transplant. By one year post-transplant, T-cell counts and diversity largely arose from T cells that were newly produced.

Researchers prepared the TCRbeta library using unique molecular identifiers, the study reports. TCRdb passed the PCR reads through MiXCR, listing each CDR3 protein once. The sample has some 200,000 distinct CDR3 sequences, about 8.2% seen once. The V call is TRBV9, the J call TRBJ1-6, with a weak D call TRBD1 (6 bases). The TCR was taken from a male patient aged 2 to 10 who had a stem cell transplant for acute myeloid leukemia, so the T cells may come from the graft donor. Source: PBMCs, mostly from graft donor cells, taken 360 days after TCRalphabeta/CD19-depleted stem cell transplant. DNA for the CDR3: TGTGCCAGCAGCGTAGCAGGGGCATATAATTCACCCCTCCACTTT. This encodes CASSVAGAYNSPLHF.